The 27 T cell receptor beta chains in this list originate from one sample, sequenced in a study of T cell responses to AZD1222 COVID-19 vaccine (dated by TCRdb to 2020 to 2023). The time point tag for this specimen amounts to: baseline before first vaccination. Library preparation was by the immunoSEQ multiplex PCR assay. This immuneACCESS table, as held by TCRdb, lists in-frame sequences with V and J called but not all clones. Of the missing ones, under half trace to an unresolved V gene in checked studies; the others have no known cause. This sample lists 120,000 or so clones; roughly 87% were detected once. Of the sample, approximately 9.2% is held by the ten largest clones. The starting material was peripheral blood, obtained on day 0 of AZD1222 vaccination. These receptors all come from an adult in good health.

The chain uses TRBV10-2 and TRBJ2-3, with D uncertain. V was trimmed by 5 bases and J by 0 bases, leaving 6 bases between them. This CDR3 has 13 amino acids. The germline CDR1 and CDR2 sequences are WSHSY and SAAADI. The CDR3 sequence: CASSSDSTDTQYF. As DNA, the CDR3 is TGCGCCAGCAGTTCGGACAGCACAGATACGCAGTATTTT.

The chain carries TRBV11-3 and TRBJ2-7; 11 bases are a match to TRBD2. The CDR3 spans 17 residues. V lost 5 bases and J lost 0; bases outside the gene matches: 9. Germline values: CDR1 SGHNT, CDR2 YENEEA. The CDR3 here is CASSHGGTSGSSYEQYF. CDR3 nucleotides: TGTGCCAGCAGCCACGGCGGGACTAGCGGAAGCTCCTACGAGCAGTACTTC.

The chain couples TRBV5-4 to TRBJ2-1; 7 nucleotides agree with TRBD2. The V gene's germline CDR1 is SGHNT and CDR2 YYREEE (reference sequence). V lost 2 bases and J lost 6; bases outside the gene matches: 2. This CDR3 is 13 amino acids long. The CDR3 here is CASSLWGGNEQFF. CDR3 sequence (DNA): TGTGCCAGCAGCTTATGGGGGGGCAATGAGCAGTTCTTC.

The chain is built from TRBV9 and TRBJ2-3; a weak D match, TRBD1 (5 bases). This CDR3 comprises 11 residues. Germline CDR1 and CDR2: SGDLS and YYNGEE. V shed 4 bases and J shed 11 bases, with 11 bases lying between them. The CDR3 protein is CASSRVQEQYF. CDR3 in DNA: TGTGCCAGCAGCCGGGTACAGGAGCAGTATTTT. Based on the CDR3 plus reference TRBV9 and TRBJ2-3, the full variable domain is DSGVTQTPKHLITATGQRVTLRCSPRSGDLSVYWYQQSLDQGLQFLIQYYNGEERAKGNILERFSAQQFPDLHSELNLSSLELGDSALYFCASSRVQEQYFGPGTRLTVL.

In this sample, this clone turned up a few times. V is TRBV11-2 and J is TRBJ1-5, with D unresolved. There are 14 residues in the CDR3. The V gene's germline CDR1 is SGHAT and CDR2 FQNNGV. The V gene lost 5 bases and the J gene lost 3 bases, with 11 bases spanning the gap. The CDR3 is CASSPRLTNQPQHF. The CDR3 DNA sequence: TGTGCCAGCAGCCCCCGTCTAACCAATCAGCCCCAGCATTTT.

The chain recombines TRBV30 with TRBJ1-3; D might be TRBD1 (6 bases). This CDR3 spans 15 amino acids. V was pared by 4 bases and J by 0 bases, with 13 bases between. Germline CDR1 GTSNPN, CDR2 SVGIG (reference sequence). In nucleotides, the CDR3 is TGTGCCTGGACGCTGGGGGCCGCCTCTGGAAACACCATATATTTT. The encoded protein is CAWTLGAASGNTIYF. Together with reference TRBV30 and TRBJ1-3, the CDR3 gives the full variable domain: SQTIHQWPATLVQPVGSPLSLECTVEGTSNPNLYWYRQAAGRGLQLLFYSVGIGQISSEVPQNLSASRPQDRQFILSSKKLLLSDSGFYLCAWTLGAASGNTIYFGEGSWLTVV.

The chain joins TRBV12-5 to TRBJ1-6; D not resolved. Trimming cost V 2 bases and J 8 bases, with 4 bases left between them. Germline V gene sequence: CDR1 LGHNT, CDR2 FRNRAP. This CDR3 is built from 12 residues. The CDR3 loop reads CASGLTDSPLHF. DNA of the CDR3: TGTGCTAGTGGTTTGACCGATTCACCCCTCCACTTT.

This clone occurred once. The chain joins TRBV19 to TRBJ2-7, with 11 nucleotides matching TRBD2. With 5 bases clipped from V and 4 bases from J, the junction kept 19 bases outside the gene matches. The CDR3 consists of 19 residues. CDR1 and CDR2 from the germline V gene are LNHDA and SQIVND (reference sequence). CDR3 nucleotides: TGTGCCAGTAGTTCAAGATTTAGGCTAGCGGGAGGTCCAATTTACGAGCAGTACTTC. Its protein is CASSSRFRLAGGPIYEQYF.

V is TRBV3-1 (or the pseudogene TRBV3-2) and J is TRBJ1-2; no reliable D call. From germline, CDR1 is LGHDT and CDR2 YNNKEL (reference sequence). CDR3 length: 13 amino acids. V was clipped by 1 base and J by 9 bases, with 12 bases between them. The CDR3 region is CASSQVNGMRYTF. DNA for the CDR3: TGTGCCAGCAGCCAAGTTAACGGAATGCGCTACACCTTC.

The chain combines TRBV7-2 with TRBJ2-7; maybe TRBD2 (6 bases). The CDR3 consists of 14 residues. Trimming shortened V by 4 bases and J by 4 bases, and 14 bases separated the two germline ends. Looked up from germline, CDR1 is SGHTA and CDR2 is FQGNSA. CDR3 sequence: CASSSSRDFYEQYF. The CDR3 DNA sequence: TGTGCCAGCAGCTCCTCCCGGGACTTTTACGAGCAGTACTTC.

The chain carries TRBV15 and TRBJ1-1; D not resolved. The CDR3 contains 15 residues. Between the trimmed V and J ends, which lost 0 bases and 1 base, there was a span of 9 bases. CDR1 LNHNV and CDR2 YYDKDF come from the germline V gene (reference sequence). The CDR3 DNA follows: TGTGCCACCAGCAGAGACAGCGCTGGGAACACTGAAGCTTTCTTT. Protein: CATSRDSAGNTEAFF.

This clone has only a few counts. The rearrangement uses TRBV29-1 and TRBJ1-2; weak D call: TRBD1 (5 bases). The germline V gene encodes CDR1 SQVTM and CDR2 ANQGSEA. Trimming shortened V by 7 bases and J by 7 bases, and 16 bases separated the two germline ends. This CDR3 spans 12 amino acids. The CDR3 sequence: CSGSGATSGYTF. CDR3 nucleotide sequence: TGCAGCGGGTCCGGGGCCACTAGTGGCTACACCTTC.

This chain uses TRBV9 with TRBJ2-1; TRBD2 matches 8 bases. Germline V gene sequence: CDR1 SGDLS, CDR2 YYNGEE. The J segment lost 8 bases and the V segment lost 0 bases, leaving 13 bases of the junction unmatched. The CDR3 length is 17 residues. The CDR3 region is CASSVGPTGRGEDEQFF. CDR3 bases: TGTGCCAGCAGCGTAGGCCCTACCGGGAGGGGCGAAGATGAGCAGTTCTTC.

The rearrangement uses TRBV4-3 and TRBJ1-4; no clear D. There are 15 residues in the CDR3. Germline V CDR1 and CDR2: LGHNA, YSLEER. V was shortened by 0 bases and J by 8 bases, with 13 bases between the two germline ends. The CDR3 is CASSQDRRRGEKLFF. The CDR3 DNA follows: TGCGCCAGCAGCCAAGATCGTCGGCGAGGGGAAAAACTGTTTTTT.

This chain links TRBV2 with TRBJ1-3, with 9 bases fitting TRBD1. Germline values: CDR1 SNHLY, CDR2 FYNNEI. The CDR3 totals 15 residues. V gave up 6 bases and J gave up 2 bases; unmatched junction bases: 5. The CDR3 loop reads CASSDRGATGNTIYF. The CDR3 region has the DNA TGTGCCAGCAGCGACAGGGGGGCTACTGGAAACACCATATATTTT.

The chain links TRBV5-4 to TRBJ2-7, with 9 bases that match TRBD1. Germline V gene sequence: CDR1 SGHNT, CDR2 YYREEE (reference sequence). The CDR3 sequence is 13 residues long. The V gene end was trimmed by 5 bases and the J gene end by 1 base; junction bases not matched to a gene: 1. The CDR3 reads CASRGTGSYEQYF. The CDR3 DNA sequence: TGTGCCAGCAGAGGGACAGGGTCCTACGAGCAGTACTTC.

This chain links TRBV5-6 with TRBJ1-2; no clear D gene. Per the germline V gene, CDR1 is SGHDT and CDR2 is YYEEEE. V lost 0 bases and J lost 4, with 10 bases in between. The CDR3 sequence is 14 residues long. The CDR3 sequence: CASSLGQPTYGYTF. In DNA, the CDR3 is TGTGCCAGCAGCTTGGGCCAGCCTACCTATGGCTACACCTTC.

The V gene is TRBV9, the J gene TRBJ1-1; D is ambiguous. The CDR3 loop spans 14 amino acids. The germline gives CDR1 SGDLS, CDR2 YYNGEE. Trimming left V 0 bases short and J 3 bases short, with 9 bases between. In DNA, the CDR3 is TGTGCCAGCAGCGTAGGAGGAGGGTACACTGAAGCTTTCTTT. Translating it yields CASSVGGGYTEAFF.

This clone was seen only a few times. The V and J genes are TRBV6-5 and TRBJ2-7; weak D call: TRBD2 (6 bases). Germline assignment: CDR1 MNHEY and CDR2 SVGAGI. V lost 6 bases and J 6 bases, leaving 18 bases between the germline ends. The CDR3 loop spans 14 amino acids. The CDR3 sequence: CASRSGGSGVEQYF. The CDR3 DNA reads as TGTGCCAGCAGGTCTGGGGGGAGTGGGGTCGAGCAGTACTTC.

The V and J genes are TRBV29-1 and TRBJ1-2; 10 nucleotides line up with TRBD1. Germline values: CDR1 SQVTM, CDR2 ANQGSEA. V shed 3 bases, J shed 7 bases, and the junction held 14 bases outside the gene matches. The CDR3 contains 16 residues. CDR3: CSVDARSGTGDLGYTF. CDR3 coding DNA: TGCAGCGTTGACGCCCGCAGCGGGACAGGGGATCTTGGCTACACCTTC. Together with reference TRBV29-1 and TRBJ1-2, the CDR3 gives the full variable domain: SAVISQKPSRDICQRGTSLTIQCQVDSQVTMMFWYRQQPGQSLTLIATANQGSEATYESGFVIDKFPISRPNLTFSTLTVSNMSPEDSSIYLCSVDARSGTGDLGYTFGSGTRLTVV.

V gene TRBV18 combines with J gene TRBJ2-7, with D possibly being TRBD2 (6 bases). V lost 1 base and J lost 0, with 10 bases in between. CDR1 KGHSH and CDR2 LQKENI come from the germline V gene. The CDR3 spans 15 residues. In nucleotides, the CDR3 is TGTGCCAGCTCACCACTAGCGACTAGCTCCTACGAGCAGTACTTC. Protein sequence: CASSPLATSSYEQYF. Full variable domain (rest looked up from reference TRBV18 and TRBJ2-7): NAGVMQNPRHLVRRRGQEARLRCSPMKGHSHVYWYRQLPEEGLKFMVYLQKENIIDESGMPKERFSAEFPKEGPSILRIQQVVRGDSAAYFCASSPLATSSYEQYFGPGTRLTVT.

The chain has TRBV9 and TRBJ1-5; D remains ambiguous. The CDR3 covers 14 residues. CDR1 is SGDLS, CDR2 YYNGEE, per germline. V lost 3 bases to trimming and J lost 2 bases, with 9 bases between them. The CDR3 protein is CASSETVGNQPQHF. CDR3 bases: TGTGCCAGCAGCGAAACGGTGGGCAATCAGCCCCAGCATTTT.

The chain recombines TRBV6-1 with TRBJ2-2, with D tentatively TRBD2 (5 bases). The CDR3 contains 14 residues. CDR1 and CDR2 (germline): MNHNS, SASEGT. V was cut by 7 bases and J by 1 base, with 10 bases left in between. CDR3 in amino acids: CASKRRENTGELFF. The CDR3 DNA reads TGTGCCAGCAAAAGACGGGAGAACACCGGGGAGCTGTTTTTT.

V is TRBV29-1 and J is TRBJ1-2; 7 bases align to TRBD1. The CDR3 covers 13 residues. The V and J ends lost 6 bases and 4 bases, in that order; junction bases with no gene match: 8. CDR1 is SQVTM and CDR2 is ANQGSEA in the germline V gene. CDR3 in amino acids: CSVLRQGSYGYTF. DNA for the CDR3: TGCAGCGTCCTTCGACAGGGATCCTATGGCTACACCTTC.

The chain combines TRBV12-3 or TRBV12-4 with TRBJ1-4; D call uncertain. V shed 3 bases and J shed 10 bases, with 9 bases lying between them. This CDR3 is built from 12 residues. As DNA, the CDR3 is TGTGCCAGCAGTTTGGGTTCGGCAAAACTGTTTTTT. Translation gives CASSLGSAKLFF.

The J gene is TRBJ2-7, the V gene TRBV5-5; D unclear. The CDR3 loop spans 15 amino acids. The germline V gene has CDR1 SGHKS and CDR2 YYEKEE (reference sequence). The V gene lost 0 bases and the J gene lost 0 bases, with 10 bases spanning the gap. The CDR3 loop is CASSLGPVFSYEQYF. CDR3 DNA: TGTGCCAGCAGCTTGGGCCCAGTCTTCTCCTACGAGCAGTACTTC.

The sample holds a few counts of this clone. The chain has TRBV11-3 and TRBJ1-6; D gene ambiguous. V was clipped by 5 bases and J by 9 bases, with 11 bases between them. The germline V gene has CDR1 SGHNT and CDR2 YENEEA. This CDR3 is 13 amino acids long. This CDR3 reads CASSTLSASPLHF. The CDR3 bases are TGTGCCAGCAGCACGCTCTCGGCTTCACCCCTCCACTTT. The whole variable domain, filled in from reference TRBV11-3 and TRBJ1-6, reads EAGVVQSPRYKIIEKKQPVAFWCNPISGHNTLYWYLQNLGQGPELLIRYENEEAVDDSQLPKDRFSAERLKGVDSTLKIQPAELGDSAVYLCASSTLSASPLHFGNGTRLTVT.